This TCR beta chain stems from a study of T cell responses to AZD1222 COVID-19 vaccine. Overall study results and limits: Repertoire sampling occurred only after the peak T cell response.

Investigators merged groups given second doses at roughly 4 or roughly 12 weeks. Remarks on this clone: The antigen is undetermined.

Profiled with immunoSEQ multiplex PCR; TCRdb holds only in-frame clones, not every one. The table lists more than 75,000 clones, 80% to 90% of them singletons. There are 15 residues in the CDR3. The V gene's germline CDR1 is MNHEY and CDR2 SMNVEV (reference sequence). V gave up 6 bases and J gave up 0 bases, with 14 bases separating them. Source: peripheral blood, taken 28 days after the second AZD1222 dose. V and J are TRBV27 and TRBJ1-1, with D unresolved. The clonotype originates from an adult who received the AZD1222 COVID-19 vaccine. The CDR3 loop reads CASRLRRELNTEAFF. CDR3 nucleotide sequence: TGTGCCAGCAGACTACGAAGAGAGTTGAACACTGAAGCTTTCTTT.